This T cell receptor beta chain was retrieved from a study of OX40 agonist ivuxolimab in advanced cancers. Study at large: Hepatocellular carcinoma, melanoma, renal cell or head and neck cancer occurred in dose-escalation patients. Patients were approximately 80% male with ages roughly 23 to 90, mean approximately 55.

The method was immunoSEQ multiplex PCR; TCRdb's version includes in-frame clones alone and lacks a portion of them. Of approximately 100,000 clones listed, less than 95% are singletons. Germline V CDR1 and CDR2: SEHNR, FQNEAQ (reference sequence). The CDR3 totals 13 residues. V lost 3 bases, J lost 9 bases, and 5 bases stayed unmatched. Patients who had autoimmune disease history or got systemic immunosuppression were left out. The sequencing used CD4+ or CD8+ T cells sorted from blood, collected in a trial of the OX40 agonist ivuxolimab. V gene TRBV7-9 combines with J gene TRBJ2-7; 10 bases are a match to TRBD1. This receptor was taken from an adult with an advanced solid tumor such as melanoma, head and neck, liver or kidney cancer. CDR3 in amino acids: CASSFRWDRGQYF. The CDR3, as DNA: TGTGCCAGCAGCTTTAGATGGGACAGGGGGCAGTACTTC.